The 27 T cell receptor beta chains below come from one sample, sequenced in a study of vaccination effects on CD4 cells after COVID-19 (dated by TCRdb to 2022 to 2024). What these receptors recognize is not known. Libraries were made using the immunoSEQ multiplex PCR assay. In its TCRdb copy, this immuneACCESS table keeps in-frame sequences only and misses some clones. Where compared with another copy, unresolved V genes explain less than half of these, and the others have no known cause. Counted in this sample were nearly 45,000 clones; roughly two thirds of them appeared once. The ten most abundant clones make up 25% to 40% of the sample. In the ViraFEST assay, PBMC were stimulated with viral peptide pools, and antigen-specific CD4+ T cell clonotypes were then identified by expansion using TCR sequencing. After approximately eleven days of culture, CD4+ T cells were isolated with the EasySep CD4+ T cell isolation kit. Convalescent patients had PCR-confirmed SARS-CoV-2 infection between March and December 2020, before Alpha, Beta and Delta variants emerged in the United States.

The sample consisted of CD4+ T cells from PBMCs cultured with a peptide pool, taken before COVID-19 vaccination. The receptors derive from a human donor who had a prior SARS-CoV-2 infection.

The chain couples TRBV18 to TRBJ1-3; D uncertain. Germline CDR1 is KGHSH and CDR2 is LQKENI. V was shortened by 3 bases and J by 0 bases, with 12 bases between the two germline ends. The CDR3 totals 16 residues. In DNA form, the CDR3 reads TGTGCCAGCTCACCTACGACTATTGGCTCTGGAAACACCATATATTTT. It yields the protein CASSPTTIGSGNTIYF.

This clone was seen a handful of times. V usage is TRBV2 and J usage is TRBJ2-2, with D possibly TRBD2 on 5 matching bases. The CDR3 spans 15 residues. Germline CDR1 is SNHLY and CDR2 is FYNNEI. V shed 2 bases and J shed 4 bases, with 11 bases lying between them. The CDR3 region is CASSERTSVTGELFF. DNA of the CDR3: TGTGCCAGCAGTGAAAGGACTTCTGTCACCGGGGAGCTGTTTTTT.

The chain employs TRBV19 and TRBJ2-1, with TRBD1 matching over 10 bases. V shed 1 base, J shed 4 bases, and the junction held 1 base outside the gene matches. CDR3 length: 15 residues. Looked up from germline, CDR1 is LNHDA and CDR2 is SQIVND (reference sequence). The CDR3 protein is CASSIGTGGYNEQFF. As DNA, the CDR3 is TGTGCCAGTAGTATAGGGACAGGGGGTTACAATGAGCAGTTCTTC.

The V call is TRBV20-1, the J call TRBJ2-3; no clear D gene. Germline V gene lookup returns CDR1 DFQATT and CDR2 SNEGSKA (reference sequence). V shed 6 bases and J shed 6 bases, with 7 bases lying between them. The CDR3 totals 10 residues. In DNA form, the CDR3 reads TGCAGTGCCCTTGCGGATACGCAGTATTTT. Translating it yields CSALADTQYF.

The chain uses TRBV19 and TRBJ2-3; D is tentatively TRBD1 or TRBD2 (5 bases each). The V gene lost 5 bases and the J gene lost 2 bases, with 8 bases spanning the gap. Germline V CDR1 and CDR2: LNHDA, SQIVND (reference sequence). This CDR3 is built from 13 residues. In DNA form, the CDR3 reads TGTGCCAGTAGTCTAGGGACCACAGATACGCAGTATTTT. It is translated as CASSLGTTDTQYF.

V gene TRBV18 combines with J gene TRBJ1-2, with 7 positions matching TRBD1. Germline V gene data show CDR1 as KGHSH and CDR2 as LQKENI. This CDR3 spans 14 amino acids. V lost 5 bases and J lost 4; bases outside the gene matches: 7. The CDR3 DNA reads as TGTGCCAGCTCAACGACACAGGGGAGCTATGGCTACACCTTC. It is translated as CASSTTQGSYGYTF.

J is TRBJ1-6 and V is TRBV30; 7 bases agree with TRBD1. Germline V gene lookup returns CDR1 GTSNPN and CDR2 SVGIG (reference sequence). CDR3 length: 12 amino acids. Losses at the gene ends were 5 bases for V and 7 bases for J; bases not matched to a gene: 2. CDR3 DNA sequence: TGTGCCTGGGACAGGGAGAATTCACCCCTCCACTTT. This gives the protein CAWDRENSPLHF.

J is TRBJ1-3 and V is TRBV5-1, with D tentatively TRBD1 (6 bases). The CDR3 covers 16 residues. V lost 0 bases to trimming and J lost 4 bases, with 14 bases between them. CDR1 is SGHRS, CDR2 YFSETQ, per germline. The CDR3 loop reads CASSLENWGPGNTIYF. Here the CDR3 DNA reads TGCGCCAGCAGCTTGGAAAATTGGGGGCCCGGAAACACCATATATTTT.

This clone appeared a single time. This chain links TRBV24-1 with TRBJ2-7; 8 nucleotides line up with TRBD2. The CDR3 length is 19 residues. V trimming: 8 bases; J trimming: 6 bases; junction bases outside the gene matches: 26. CDR1 and CDR2 (germline): KGHDR, SFDVKD. CDR3 loop: CATTPMVGSGKNITGEQYF. CDR3 nucleotides: TGTGCCACCACCCCGATGGTGGGTAGCGGGAAAAATATCACGGGCGAGCAGTACTTC.

The gene calls are TRBV11-3 and TRBJ2-7, with 12 bases fitting TRBD2. Germline assignment: CDR1 SGHNT and CDR2 YENEEA. The CDR3 is 16 amino acids. J was trimmed by 7 bases and V by 2 bases; bases with no gene match: 9. CDR3 loop: CASSLNSASGRGEQYF. Written as DNA, the CDR3 is TGTGCCAGCAGCTTAAATTCGGCTAGCGGGAGGGGGGAGCAGTACTTC.

The chain links TRBV19 to TRBJ1-4, with 10 bases lining up with TRBD1. The CDR3 has 15 residues. V shed 10 bases, J shed 8 bases, and the junction held 13 bases outside the gene matches. CDR1 LNHDA and CDR2 SQIVND come from the germline V gene (reference sequence). Here the CDR3 DNA reads TGTGCCACCCGGGACAGGGGCGGTTGGGGAGAAAAACTGTTTTTT. Its translation is CATRDRGGWGEKLFF. Full variable domain (remainder filled in from reference TRBV19 and TRBJ1-4): DGGITQSPKYLFRKEGQNVTLSCEQNLNHDAMYWYRQDPGQGLRLIYYSQIVNDFQKGDIAEGYSVSREKKESFPLTVTSAQKNPTAFYLCATRDRGGWGEKLFFGSGTQLSVL.

This chain links TRBV3-1 (or the pseudogene TRBV3-2) with TRBJ1-3; D might be TRBD1 (6 bases). Germline-derived CDR1 and CDR2 are LGHDT and YNNKEL (reference sequence). V was pared by 4 bases and J by 0 bases, with 10 bases between. The CDR3 runs to 15 residues. DNA of the CDR3: TGTGCCAGCAGCCCTCGGACAGCCTCTGGAAACACCATATATTTT. Encoded protein: CASSPRTASGNTIYF.

The chain carries TRBV7-9 and TRBJ2-5; D possibly corresponds to TRBD2 (5 bases). Germline-derived CDR1 and CDR2 are SEHNR and FQNEAQ (reference sequence). The CDR3 runs 14 residues. Between the trimmed V and J ends, which lost 1 base and 5 bases, there was a span of 11 bases. The chain's CDR3 is CASSLVVGKETQYF. Here the CDR3 DNA reads TGTGCCAGCAGCTTAGTGGTCGGGAAGGAGACCCAGTACTTC. The complete variable domain, with remaining parts taken from reference TRBV7-9 and TRBJ2-5, reads DTGVSQNPRHKITKRGQNVTFRCDPISEHNRLYWYRQTLGQGPEFLTYFQNEAQLEKSRLLSDRFSAERPKGSFSTLEIQRTEQGDSAMYLCASSLVVGKETQYFGPGTRLLVL.

This clone was seen more than once but under ten times. The gene calls are TRBV24-1 and TRBJ2-1, with 7 bases that match TRBD1. The CDR3 has 15 amino acids. J gave up 2 bases and V 3 bases, and 3 bases lay outside the gene matches. Germline CDR1 is KGHDR and CDR2 is SFDVKD. The DNA of the CDR3 is TGTGCCACCAGTGATCCGGGACAGCCCTACAATGAGCAGTTCTTC. This gives the protein CATSDPGQPYNEQFF.

The V and J genes are TRBV7-2 and TRBJ1-2; 12 nucleotides align to TRBD1. The CDR3 is 16 residues long. V was pared by 5 bases and J by 6 bases, with 10 bases of the junction left unmatched. CDR1 is SGHTA and CDR2 is FQGNSA in the germline V gene. The CDR3 region is CASSTLGQGAINGYTF. The CDR3 DNA sequence: TGTGCCAGCAGCACCCTGGGACAGGGGGCGATTAATGGCTACACCTTC.

This clone was detected once. The chain has TRBV5-1 and TRBJ2-1; D uncertain. The germline CDR1 and CDR2 sequences are SGHRS and YFSETQ. The V end lost 5 bases, the J end lost 7 bases, and 16 bases lay between the germline ends. The CDR3 is made up of 14 amino acids. Written as DNA, the CDR3 is TGCGCCAGCAGACGAGACGCAGTAACGAATGAGCAGTTCTTC. It specifies CASRRDAVTNEQFF. Supplemented by reference TRBV5-1 and TRBJ2-1, the full variable domain reads KAGVTQTPRYLIKTRGQQVTLSCSPISGHRSVSWYQQTPGQGLQFLFEYFSETQRNKGNFPGRFSGRQFSNSRSEMNVSTLELGDSALYLCASRRDAVTNEQFFGPGTRLTVL.

This clone was detected many times. This same CDR3 is encoded by further DNA sequences in the sample. The chain carries TRBV7-2 and TRBJ2-5; D gene uncertain. Between the trimmed V and J ends, which lost 1 base and 2 bases, there was a span of 8 bases. Germline V lookup: CDR1 SGHTA, CDR2 FQGNSA. The CDR3 covers 14 residues. CDR3 DNA: TGTGCCAGCAGCTTAGTAGCAGCTCAAGAGACCCAGTACTTC. Translation: CASSLVAAQETQYF.

The gene calls are TRBV7-2 and TRBJ2-1; 8 bases fit TRBD1. CDR1 is SGHTA, CDR2 FQGNSA, per germline. J lost 14 bases, V lost 2 bases, and 8 bases had no gene match. The CDR3 runs to 13 residues. The CDR3 loop is CASSLQLTGVKFF. CDR3 in DNA: TGTGCCAGCAGCTTACAATTGACAGGGGTGAAGTTCTTC.

CDR3 DNA sequence: TGTGCCAGCAGTTACTCAGGATCTATTTCACCCCTCCACTTT. Its translation: CASSYSGSISPLHF. V and J are TRBV6-6 and TRBJ1-6, with unresolved D. Germline V gives CDR1 MNHNY, CDR2 SVGAGI (reference sequence). This CDR3 contains 14 residues. The ends were cut back, 0 bases at V and 9 bases at J, with 9 bases in the middle.

The V gene is TRBV6-5, the J gene TRBJ2-1, with D tentatively TRBD1 (6 bases). CDR3 size: 13 residues. Germline CDR1 reads MNHEY; CDR2 reads SVGAGI. Trimming pared 0 bases from V and 7 bases from J, leaving 7 bases between. The CDR3 is CASSYSRGNEQFF. The CDR3 DNA reads TGTGCCAGCAGTTACTCCAGGGGAAATGAGCAGTTCTTC.

The chain employs TRBV3-1 (or the pseudogene TRBV3-2) and TRBJ2-5; maybe TRBD1 (6 bases). There are 13 residues in the CDR3. Trimming shortened V by 3 bases and J by 4 bases, and 9 bases separated the two germline ends. Looked up from germline, CDR1 is LGHDT and CDR2 is YNNKEL (reference sequence). CDR3 loop: CASSHSRGETQYF. DNA of the CDR3: TGTGCCAGCAGCCACAGCAGGGGAGAGACCCAGTACTTC.

The chain has TRBV7-2 and TRBJ2-5; D possibly corresponds to TRBD2 (6 bases). Trimming removed 5 bases from V and 5 bases from J, with 18 bases in between. This CDR3 is built from 15 residues. Per the germline V gene, CDR1 is SGHTA and CDR2 is FQGNSA. CDR3 residues: CASSRGTSRSETQYF. Written as DNA, the CDR3 is TGTGCCAGCAGCCGCGGGACTTCCCGGTCGGAGACCCAGTACTTC.

This clone has only a few counts. The V gene is TRBV7-9, the J gene TRBJ1-1; 8 bases fit TRBD1. This CDR3 region has 13 residues. CDR1 and CDR2 (germline): SEHNR, FQNEAQ (reference sequence). The V segment lost 2 bases and the J segment 4 bases; nucleotides outside the gene matches: 0. CDR3 nucleotides: TGTGCCAGCAGCTTAACAGGGGGCACTGAAGCTTTCTTT. Translating it yields CASSLTGGTEAFF.

The chain joins TRBV4-2 to TRBJ2-3; 8 positions match TRBD2. This CDR3 is built from 17 residues. In germline, CDR1 is LGHNA, CDR2 YNFKEQ. The V gene end was trimmed by 0 bases and the J gene end by 6 bases; junction bases not matched to a gene: 11. CDR3 loop: CASSQESAGAPGDTQYF. The CDR3 DNA reads TGTGCCAGCAGCCAAGAATCAGCGGGGGCCCCAGGGGATACGCAGTATTTT.

The V gene is TRBV19, the J gene TRBJ1-2; 8 bases align to TRBD1. CDR1 LNHDA and CDR2 SQIVND come from the germline V gene (reference sequence). The CDR3 consists of 15 residues. V was clipped by 4 bases and J by 3 bases; unmatched bases: 7. In nucleotides, the CDR3 is TGTGCCAGTAGTACACTCGGGACAGGAGACTATGGCTACACCTTC. Translating it yields CASSTLGTGDYGYTF.

V gene TRBV18 combines with J gene TRBJ2-2; tentatively, D is TRBD2 (7 bases). The ends were cut back, 3 bases at V and 7 bases at J, with 15 bases in the middle. Germline-derived CDR1 and CDR2 are KGHSH and LQKENI. This CDR3 is 15 amino acids long. The CDR3 loop is CASSPGGPEIGELFF. DNA for the CDR3: TGTGCCAGCTCACCGGGGGGGCCGGAGATCGGGGAGCTGTTTTTT.

Comment on this clone: Sequence at one end of the junction differs from germline and may be a read error. The V gene is TRBV7-2, the J gene TRBJ2-7; a weak D match, TRBD2 (6 bases). Looked up from germline, CDR1 is SGHTA and CDR2 is FQGNSA. There are 13 residues in the CDR3. For the CDR3, the DNA is TGTGCCAGCAGCTCGGGGGACGGCAGAAGTTACCGCTTC. Protein sequence: CASSSGDGRSYRF.